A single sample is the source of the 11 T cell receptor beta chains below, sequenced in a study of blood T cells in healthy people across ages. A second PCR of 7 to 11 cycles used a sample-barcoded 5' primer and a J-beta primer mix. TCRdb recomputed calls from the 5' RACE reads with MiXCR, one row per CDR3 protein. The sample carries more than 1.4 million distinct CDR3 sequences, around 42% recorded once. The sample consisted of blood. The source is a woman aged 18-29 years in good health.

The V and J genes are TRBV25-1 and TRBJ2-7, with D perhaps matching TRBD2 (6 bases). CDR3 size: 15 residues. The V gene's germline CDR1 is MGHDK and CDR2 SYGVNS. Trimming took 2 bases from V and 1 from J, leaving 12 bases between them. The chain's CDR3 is CASSEEQAGSYEQYF. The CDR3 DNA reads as TGTGCCAGCAGTGAAGAGCAGGCGGGATCCTACGAGCAGTACTTC.

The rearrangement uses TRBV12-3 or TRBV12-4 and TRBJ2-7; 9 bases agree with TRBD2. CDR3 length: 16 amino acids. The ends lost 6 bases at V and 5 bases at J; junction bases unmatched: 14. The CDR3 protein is CASSTLSSGRVDEQYF. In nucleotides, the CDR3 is TGTGCCAGCAGCACCTTGAGTAGCGGGAGAGTCGACGAGCAGTACTTC.

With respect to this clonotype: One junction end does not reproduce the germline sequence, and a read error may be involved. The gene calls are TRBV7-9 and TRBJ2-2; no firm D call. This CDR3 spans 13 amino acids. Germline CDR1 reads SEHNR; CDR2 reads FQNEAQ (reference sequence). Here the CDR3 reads CAISLPNTGELFF. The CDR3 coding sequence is TGTGCCATCAGCCTACCTAACACCGGGGAGCTGTTTTTT.

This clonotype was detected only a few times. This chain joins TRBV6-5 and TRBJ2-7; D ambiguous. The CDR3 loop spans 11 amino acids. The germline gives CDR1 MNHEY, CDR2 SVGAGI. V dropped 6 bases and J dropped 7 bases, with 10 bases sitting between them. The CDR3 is CASSQGQEQYF. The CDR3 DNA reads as TGTGCCAGCAGCCAAGGTCAAGAGCAGTACTTC.

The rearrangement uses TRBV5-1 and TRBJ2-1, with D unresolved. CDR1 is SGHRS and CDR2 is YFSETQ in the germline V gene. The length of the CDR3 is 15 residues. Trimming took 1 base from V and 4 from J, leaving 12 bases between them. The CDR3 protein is CASSLLARRYNEQFF. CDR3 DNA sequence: TGCGCCAGCAGCTTGTTGGCAAGGCGGTACAATGAGCAGTTCTTC.

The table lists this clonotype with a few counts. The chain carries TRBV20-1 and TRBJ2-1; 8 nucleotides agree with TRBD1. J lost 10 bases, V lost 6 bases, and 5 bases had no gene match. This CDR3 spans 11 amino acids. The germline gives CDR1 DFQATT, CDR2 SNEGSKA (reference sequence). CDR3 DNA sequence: TGCAGTGCCAGACAGGGGCAAGAGCAGTTCTTC. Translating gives CSARQGQEQFF.

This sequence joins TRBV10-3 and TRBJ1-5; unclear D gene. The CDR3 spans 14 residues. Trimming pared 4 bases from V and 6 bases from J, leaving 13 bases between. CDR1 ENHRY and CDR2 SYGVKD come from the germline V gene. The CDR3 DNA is TGTGCCATCAGTGTCGGGCAAGCGGGTCAGCCCCAGCATTTT. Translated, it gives CAISVGQAGQPQHF.

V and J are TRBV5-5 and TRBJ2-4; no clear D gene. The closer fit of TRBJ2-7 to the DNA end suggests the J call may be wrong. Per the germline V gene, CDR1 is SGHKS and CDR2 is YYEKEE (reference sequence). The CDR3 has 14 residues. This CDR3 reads CASSPLRQPYEQYF. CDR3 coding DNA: TGTGCCAGCAGCCCCCTCAGACAACCCTACGAGCAGTACTTC.

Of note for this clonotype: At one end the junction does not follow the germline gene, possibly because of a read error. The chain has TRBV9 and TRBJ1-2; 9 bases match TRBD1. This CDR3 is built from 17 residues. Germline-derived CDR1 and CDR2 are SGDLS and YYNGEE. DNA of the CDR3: TGTGCCGGCAGCGTAGCTGGGACAGGGCCATTCAACTATGGCTACACCTTC. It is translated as CAGSVAGTGPFNYGYTF. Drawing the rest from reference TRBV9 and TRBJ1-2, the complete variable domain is DSGVTQTPKHLITATGQRVTLRCSPRSGDLSVYWYQQSLDQGLQFLIQYYNGEERAKGNILERFSAQQFPDLHSELNLSSLELGDSALYFCAGSVAGTGPFNYGYTFGSGTRLTVV.

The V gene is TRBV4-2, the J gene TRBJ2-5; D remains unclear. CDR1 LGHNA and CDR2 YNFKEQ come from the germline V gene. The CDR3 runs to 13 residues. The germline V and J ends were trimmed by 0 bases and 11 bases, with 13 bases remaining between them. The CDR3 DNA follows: TGTGCCAGCAGCCAAGATAGTGCCAAGGAGCAGTACTTC. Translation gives CASSQDSAKEQYF.

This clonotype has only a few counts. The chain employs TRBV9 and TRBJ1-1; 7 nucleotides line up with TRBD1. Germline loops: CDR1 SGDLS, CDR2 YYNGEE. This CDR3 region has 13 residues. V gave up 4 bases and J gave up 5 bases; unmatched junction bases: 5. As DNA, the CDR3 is TGTGCCAGCAGCCTCGGACAGGCTACTGAAGCTTTCTTT. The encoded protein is CASSLGQATEAFF.